This T cell receptor beta chain was found in a study of Ad26.COV2.S vaccination and SARS-CoV-2 variants (dated by TCRdb to the early 2020s). At the level of the whole study: Donors in the vaccine arm were drawn from COV1001, a phase I-IIa trial of Ad26.COV2.S in healthy adults that was multicentre, randomized, double-blind and placebo-controlled. Ad26.COV2.S was administered intramuscularly at a dose of 5x10^10 or 1x10^11 viral particles, either as one shot or as two shots given 56 days apart. The specificity and breadth of SARS-CoV-2-reactive T cell receptors after Ad26.COV2.S vaccination were assessed by TCRbeta repertoire sequencing. The TCR-sequenced set comprised roughly 30 samples: around 20 Ad26.COV2.S vaccine recipients, 5 placebo recipients and 8 SARS-CoV-2 convalescent individuals. Trial participants were randomized into five groups of five: low-dose or high-dose Ad26.COV2.S given once or twice, or placebo on both occasions. Investigators remained blinded to trial group allocation during experiments and outcome assessment. The paper as a whole reports these results and caveats: The authors noted that the TCR breadth and depth analyses may have underestimated total T cell responses. Comparable non-spike TCR breadth was observed between vaccine and placebo recipients, consistent with only spike being contained in the vaccine. The study lacked the statistical power to compare responses across vaccine doses or regimens. After vaccination, spike-specific CD8+ and CD4+ T cell responses were reported to show substantial breadth. Spike-specific TCR breadth was higher in Ad26.COV2.S recipients than in placebo recipients (P = 0.0014).

In regard to this clone: Its binding antigen is unknown. No base quality information exists; no much larger clone differs at one position.

The treatment or condition label for this specimen denotes: some 20 received Ad26.COV2.S at low or high dose, single or two shots; about 5 received placebo; per-sample allocation not given. For vaccine and placebo recipients, repertoires were sequenced using samples collected on day 63 after the first injection. In Cohort 1b, about two dozen adults aged 18-55 years were enrolled at a single site in Boston, USA, between 29 July and 7 August 2020. Ad26.COV2.S consisted of a replication-incompetent adenovirus type 26 vector by which a prefusion-stabilized SARS-CoV-2 spike protein from the original Wuhan strain was expressed. The immunoSEQ Assay was the method used to sequence TCRbeta CDR3 regions. After extraction, genomic DNA underwent amplification by bias-controlled multiplex PCR, followed by high-throughput sequencing. The authors' analysis ran thus. To quantify the absolute abundance of every unique TCRbeta CDR3 region, sequences were collapsed and filtered. T cell fraction was estimated by normalizing TCRbeta template counts to usable DNA, which was measured by amplifying reference genes present in all nucleated cells. Repertoire TCRs were annotated as SARS-CoV-2-specific by exact matching of V gene, CDR3 amino acid sequence and J gene to a known reactive TCR set. MIRA supplied the reference SARS-CoV-2 TCR set, which was filtered for enrichment in COVID-19-positive ImmuneCODE repertoires so that public or cross-reactive TCRs were removed. Drawing on the MIRA antigens, annotated TCRs were analysed further at the level of specific ORF or position within ORF. Breadth was defined as annotated unique rearrangements over total unique productive rearrangements; depth was the summed frequency of those rearrangements. Two-sided Wilcoxon rank-sum tests were used to compare TCR breadth between groups. TCRdb limited this immuneACCESS table to in-frame rearrangements with V and J called. A share of clones is missing; checked studies link under half to unresolved V genes, and the rest is unexplained. V, J and clone size are taken as reported in that table, and D and trimming were inferred from the DNA itself. The sample contains roughly 350,000 clones, 86% of them found a single time. Together, the top ten hold about 10% of the sample.

Looking up the germline V gene yields CDR1 KGHSH and CDR2 LQKENI. The CDR3, from cysteine to phenylalanine, totals 14 residues. The DNA shown is the 42-base CDR3, in frame from base 1. V loses 3 bases of germline sequence and J loses 5 bases, and the interval between the two ends is 12 bases. This TCR was sampled from a person aged 18 to 65 who received the Ad26.COV2.S COVID-19 vaccine or a placebo. The sequence links TRBV18 to TRBJ2-3, and TRBD2 may be the D gene, going by 6 matching bases. The sample was peripheral blood, taken in a trial of Ad26.COV2.S vaccine versus placebo. For the CDR3, the sequence is CASSPTGDRDTQYF. The DNA is as follows: TGTGCCAGCTCACCCACGGGGGACCGAGATACGCAGTATTTT. Where the CDR3 stops, the reference TRBV18 and TRBJ2-3 genes take over; the full variable domain is NAGVMQNPRHLVRRRGQEARLRCSPMKGHSHVYWYRQLPEEGLKFMVYLQKENIIDESGMPKERFSAEFPKEGPSILRIQQVVRGDSAAYFCASSPTGDRDTQYFGPGTRLTVL.